The 13 T cell receptor beta chains listed next were all sequenced from one sample in a study of blood T cell repertoires in COVID-19. TCRdb's copy holds only in-frame clones and misses some; the assay was immunoSEQ multiplex PCR. The sample yields roughly 120,000 clones, around 90% seen once. Input material: peripheral blood. All receptors come from a man aged 55 to 70 with COVID-19, enrolled during active disease.

The chain links TRBV9 to TRBJ1-2, with a possible D match to TRBD1 (5 bases). Per the germline V gene, CDR1 is SGDLS and CDR2 is YYNGEE. V lost 5 bases, J lost 3 bases, and 17 bases lay in between. The CDR3 covers 15 residues. The CDR3 loop reads CASSKDTGTYYGYTF. For the CDR3, the DNA is TGTGCCAGCAGTAAGGACACGGGGACTTACTATGGCTACACCTTC.

The chain couples TRBV19 to TRBJ2-3; possible D gene TRBD2, 6 bases. V shed 6 bases and J shed 2 bases, with 9 bases lying between them. CDR1 is LNHDA, CDR2 SQIVND, per germline (reference sequence). The CDR3 contains 13 residues. The CDR3 sequence: CASRRDSTDTQYF. The CDR3 DNA reads as TGTGCCAGTAGACGGGACTCCACAGATACGCAGTATTTT.

The rearrangement joins TRBV3-1 (or the pseudogene TRBV3-2) to TRBJ2-5; 9 nucleotides agree with TRBD1. Germline-derived CDR1 and CDR2 are LGHDT and YNNKEL (reference sequence). Trimming took 8 bases from V and 4 from J; bases not matched to a gene: 2. CDR3 length: 12 amino acids. The CDR3 protein is CASRDRAETQYF. The CDR3 region has the DNA TGTGCCAGCCGGGACAGGGCAGAGACCCAGTACTTC.

The chain links TRBV2 to TRBJ1-1; weak D call: TRBD1 (6 bases). Trimming took 8 bases from V and 7 from J, leaving 11 bases between them. CDR3 size: 11 residues. The germline CDR1 and CDR2 sequences are SNHLY and FYNNEI. CDR3 DNA: TGTGCCAGCGACAGGAGATTTGAAGCTTTCTTT. Protein: CASDRRFEAFF.

V gene TRBV7-8 combines with J gene TRBJ1-2, with TRBD1 as a possible D gene (6 bases). Germline lookup yields CDR1 SGHVS and CDR2 FQNEAQ. The length of the CDR3 is 16 residues. The V gene lost 1 base and the J gene lost 0 bases, with 12 bases spanning the gap. CDR3: CASSLVAGETNYGYTF. In DNA, the CDR3 is TGTGCCAGCAGCTTAGTGGCAGGGGAGACTAACTATGGCTACACCTTC.

This clone appeared once. The rearrangement uses TRBV7-3 and TRBJ1-1; D is perhaps TRBD1 (6 bases). Germline lookup yields CDR1 SGHTA and CDR2 FQGTGA. The CDR3 totals 15 residues. The V end lost 2 bases, the J end lost 11 bases, and 21 bases lay between the germline ends. CDR3 region: CASSLSYGQMEPAFF. Here the CDR3 DNA reads TGTGCCAGCAGCTTATCTTATGGACAGATGGAACCGGCTTTCTTT.

This clone was seen a handful of times. This chain joins TRBV3-1 (or the pseudogene TRBV3-2) and TRBJ2-1; TRBD2 aligns across 7 bases. J lost 2 bases, V lost 3 bases, and 1 base had no gene match. CDR3 length: 14 amino acids. Germline V gives CDR1 LGHDT, CDR2 YNNKEL (reference sequence). The CDR3 DNA is TGTGCCAGCAGCCACCTAGCGGCCTACAATGAGCAGTTCTTC. This sequence encodes CASSHLAAYNEQFF.

The chain employs TRBV5-1 and TRBJ1-1; tentatively, D is TRBD1 (5 bases). The CDR3 is 16 residues long. V was cut by 0 bases and J by 0 bases, with 12 bases left in between. Germline V gene lookup returns CDR1 SGHRS and CDR2 YFSETQ. The CDR3 bases are TGCGCCAGCAGCTTGGCGCCCCAGGGAATGAACACTGAAGCTTTCTTT. It translates to CASSLAPQGMNTEAFF.

The chain has TRBV6-2 or TRBV6-3 and TRBJ1-5; D is ambiguous. Trimming took 5 bases from V and 6 from J, leaving 8 bases between them. This CDR3 has 12 residues. Germline CDR1 MNHEY, CDR2 SVGEGT. As DNA, the CDR3 is TGTGCCAGCAGTCCCCGGGGTCAGCCCCAGCATTTT. Protein: CASSPRGQPQHF.

This chain links TRBV3-1 (or the pseudogene TRBV3-2) with TRBJ2-1; 9 positions match TRBD2. Germline CDR1 is LGHDT and CDR2 is YNNKEL (reference sequence). This CDR3 spans 15 amino acids. With 1 base clipped from V and 4 bases from J, the junction kept 2 bases outside the gene matches. CDR3 nucleotide sequence: TGTGCCAGCAGCCAAGGACTAGCGGTATACAATGAGCAGTTCTTC. Translation gives CASSQGLAVYNEQFF.

The rearrangement links TRBV18 to TRBJ2-1; 9 nucleotides line up with TRBD2. This CDR3 is 14 amino acids long. Germline V gene lookup returns CDR1 KGHSH and CDR2 LQKENI. Losses at the gene ends were 4 bases for V and 5 bases for J; bases not matched to a gene: 3. CDR3 DNA: TGTGCCAGCTCACGACTAGCGGAGGACAATGAGCAGTTCTTC. As protein: CASSRLAEDNEQFF. The variable domain in full, completed from reference TRBV18 and TRBJ2-1, reads NAGVMQNPRHLVRRRGQEARLRCSPMKGHSHVYWYRQLPEEGLKFMVYLQKENIIDESGMPKERFSAEFPKEGPSILRIQQVVRGDSAAYFCASSRLAEDNEQFFGPGTRLTVL.

The CDR3 loop reads CASSEGQGGAEQYF. DNA for the CDR3: TGCGCCAGCAGCGAGGGACAGGGTGGTGCCGAGCAGTACTTC. This chain links TRBV5-1 with TRBJ2-7; 9 bases fit TRBD1. In germline, CDR1 is SGHRS, CDR2 YFSETQ. V lost 4 bases and J lost 6; bases outside the gene matches: 8. The CDR3 totals 14 residues.

V gene TRBV20-1 combines with J gene TRBJ2-7; no reliable D call. Trimming removed 2 bases from V and 2 bases from J, with 4 bases in between. The germline V gene has CDR1 DFQATT and CDR2 SNEGSKA (reference sequence). CDR3 size: 11 residues. CDR3 bases: TGCAGTGCTAGAACAACCTACGAGCAGTACTTC. It codes for CSARTTYEQYF.